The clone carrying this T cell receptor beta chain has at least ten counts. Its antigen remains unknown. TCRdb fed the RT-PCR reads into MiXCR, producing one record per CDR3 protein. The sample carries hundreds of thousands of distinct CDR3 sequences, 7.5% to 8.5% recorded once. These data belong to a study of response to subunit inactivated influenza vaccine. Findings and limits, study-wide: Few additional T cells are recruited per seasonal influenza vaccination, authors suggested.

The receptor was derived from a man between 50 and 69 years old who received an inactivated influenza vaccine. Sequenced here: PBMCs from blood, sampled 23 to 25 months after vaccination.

CDR3 protein: CSTRTGVRETQYF. The CDR3 nucleotides read TGCAGTACCCGGACAGGGGTCCGAGAGACCCAGTACTTC. The chain is built from TRBV20-1 and TRBJ2-5, with 9 bases fitting TRBD1. V lost 8 bases, J lost 4 bases, and 8 bases stayed unmatched. The CDR3 has 13 residues. Germline CDR1 and CDR2: DFQATT and SNEGSKA (reference sequence).